This TCR beta chain was sequenced for a study of blood T cells in healthy people across ages. For the second PCR, which ran for roughly 6 to 12 cycles, a sample-barcoded 5' primer and a J-beta primer mix were used. TCRdb ran MiXCR on the 5' RACE reads and lists one entry per CDR3 protein. Seen here are 1.8 million or so distinct CDR3 sequences, about 39% observed once, and the top ten hold about 21%. This CDR3 comprises 12 residues. V trimming: 4 bases; J trimming: 12 bases; junction bases outside the gene matches: 10. Germline loops: CDR1 SQVTM, CDR2 ANQGSEA. This clonotype was detected only a few times.

Sequencing was performed on blood. The chain carries TRBV29-1 and TRBJ2-3, with TRBD2 matching 7 bases. The TCR was taken from a human donor in good health. CDR3 in DNA: TGCAGCGTTGGTGTATCCAGCGGGGACCAGTATTTT. Protein product: CSVGVSSGDQYF.